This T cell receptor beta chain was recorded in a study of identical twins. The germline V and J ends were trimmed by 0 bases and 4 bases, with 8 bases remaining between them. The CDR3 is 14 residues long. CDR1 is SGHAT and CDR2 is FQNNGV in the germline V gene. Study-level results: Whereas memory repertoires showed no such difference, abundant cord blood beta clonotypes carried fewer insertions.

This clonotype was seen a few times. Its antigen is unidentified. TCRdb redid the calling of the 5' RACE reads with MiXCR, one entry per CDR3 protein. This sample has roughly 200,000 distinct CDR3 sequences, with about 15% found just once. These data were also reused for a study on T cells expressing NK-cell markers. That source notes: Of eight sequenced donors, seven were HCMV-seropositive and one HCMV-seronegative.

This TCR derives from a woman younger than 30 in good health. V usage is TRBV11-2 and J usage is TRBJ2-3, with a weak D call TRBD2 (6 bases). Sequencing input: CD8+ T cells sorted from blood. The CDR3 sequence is CASSLDWGADTQYF. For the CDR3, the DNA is TGTGCCAGCAGCTTAGATTGGGGGGCAGATACGCAGTATTTT.